This entry lists 16 T cell receptor beta chains sequenced from one sample in a study of blood T cell repertoires in COVID-19. Profiled with immunoSEQ multiplex PCR; TCRdb holds only in-frame clones, not every one. The sample includes 200,000 to 250,000 clones, about 88% of them seen just once. Sequenced: peripheral blood. Every receptor here comes from a woman between 55 and 75 years old with acute or convalescent COVID-19.

This chain links TRBV18 with TRBJ2-2; no clear D gene. Germline CDR1 KGHSH, CDR2 LQKENI. The CDR3 consists of 13 residues. V lost 0 bases and J 6 bases, leaving 5 bases between the germline ends. The CDR3, as DNA: TGTGCCAGCTCACCACCTCCCTCCGGGGAGCTGTTTTTT. Translation gives CASSPPPSGELFF.

This clone was found a few times. The chain employs TRBV19 and TRBJ1-3; perhaps TRBD1 as D (5 bases). Looked up from germline, CDR1 is LNHDA and CDR2 is SQIVND (reference sequence). The CDR3 is made up of 18 amino acids. V shed 6 bases and J shed 0 bases, with 21 bases lying between them. The CDR3 region has the DNA TGTGCCAGTAGCCAACGAAGTCAGACAGAAAACTCTGGAAACACCATATATTTT. It translates to CASSQRSQTENSGNTIYF.

This clone was counted only a few times. The V call is TRBV7-8, the J call TRBJ2-7; maybe TRBD2 (6 bases). The V end lost 2 bases, the J end lost 0 bases, and 20 bases lay between the germline ends. This CDR3 is built from 18 residues. The germline V gene encodes CDR1 SGHVS and CDR2 FQNEAQ. The CDR3 DNA reads as TGTGCCAGCAGCTTACCGGCGGGGACTGTGGGGAGCTCCTACGAGCAGTACTTC. It is translated as CASSLPAGTVGSSYEQYF.

V usage is TRBV5-1 and J usage is TRBJ2-2, with TRBD1 matching 9 bases. The CDR3 is 16 residues long. Trimming took 0 bases from V and 3 from J; bases not matched to a gene: 3. Germline V gene sequence: CDR1 SGHRS, CDR2 YFSETQ. This CDR3 is CASSLEGTGYTGELFF. DNA for the CDR3: TGCGCCAGCAGCTTGGAGGGGACAGGGTACACCGGGGAGCTGTTTTTT.

V and J are TRBV9 and TRBJ2-2; 7 bases map to TRBD2. J lost 3 bases, V lost 4 bases, and 9 bases had no gene match. The CDR3 totals 16 residues. Germline V gene data show CDR1 as SGDLS and CDR2 as YYNGEE. CDR3 amino acids: CASSPPGLRDTGELFF. For the CDR3, the DNA is TGTGCCAGCAGCCCACCGGGACTAAGAGACACCGGGGAGCTGTTTTTT.

The DNA for the CDR3 is TGCGCCAGCAGCTTAGGGGACAGCCCGAACACTGAAGCTTTCTTT. It codes for CASSLGDSPNTEAFF. The V gene is TRBV5-1, the J gene TRBJ1-1; 7 nucleotides match TRBD1. The V segment lost 2 bases and the J segment 1 base; nucleotides outside the gene matches: 5. There are 15 residues in the CDR3. The germline V gene has CDR1 SGHRS and CDR2 YFSETQ.

This clone has more than one count but fewer than ten. This chain links TRBV19 with TRBJ1-2, with 9 bases fitting TRBD1. V lost 8 bases to trimming and J lost 5 bases; unmatched junction nucleotides: 9. Germline CDR1 reads LNHDA; CDR2 reads SQIVND (reference sequence). The CDR3 covers 14 residues. CDR3 residues: CASQSTGGIYGYTF. In DNA form, the CDR3 reads TGTGCCAGTCAGTCGACAGGGGGTATATATGGCTACACCTTC.

This CDR3 is CASSLAGATYNEQFF. CDR3 nucleotides: TGCGCCAGCAGCTTGGCGGGAGCGACCTACAATGAGCAGTTCTTC. The rearrangement uses TRBV5-1 and TRBJ2-1; possible D gene TRBD2, 6 bases. Trimming took 0 bases from V and 2 from J, leaving 9 bases between them. CDR1 is SGHRS, CDR2 YFSETQ, per germline. The CDR3 is made up of 15 amino acids.

The chain carries TRBV7-2 and TRBJ1-1; D is possibly TRBD1 (5 bases). The V gene lost 5 bases and the J gene lost 4 bases, with 17 bases spanning the gap. Germline V CDR1 and CDR2: SGHTA, FQGNSA. The length of the CDR3 is 15 residues. As DNA, the CDR3 is TGTGCCAGCAGCAAAGGGGTCACATGGGGCACTGAAGCTTTCTTT. Amino acid sequence: CASSKGVTWGTEAFF.

V gene TRBV7-9 combines with J gene TRBJ2-7; D might be TRBD1 (6 bases). The germline V and J ends were trimmed by 8 bases and 2 bases, with 16 bases remaining between them. Per the germline V gene, CDR1 is SEHNR and CDR2 is FQNEAQ (reference sequence). CDR3 length: 14 residues. This CDR3 reads CASVWGQEPYEQYF. The DNA for the CDR3 is TGTGCCAGCGTCTGGGGGCAGGAGCCCTACGAGCAGTACTTC.

This clone was found a few times. This chain connects TRBV7-8 to TRBJ2-4; 8 bases match TRBD2. There are 17 residues in the CDR3. Germline CDR1 is SGHVS and CDR2 is FQNEAQ. The V and J ends lost 5 bases and 3 bases, in that order; junction bases with no gene match: 12. CDR3 bases: TGTGCCAGCAGCCCGATTGGTAGCGGGGTAGGCAAAAACATTCAGTACTTC. Translation gives CASSPIGSGVGKNIQYF.

V gene TRBV29-1 combines with J gene TRBJ1-2; D is perhaps TRBD1 (6 bases). Germline V lookup: CDR1 SQVTM, CDR2 ANQGSEA. The length of the CDR3 is 13 residues. V was pared by 3 bases and J by 6 bases, with 14 bases between. CDR3 in amino acids: CSVDANRADGYTF. In DNA, the CDR3 is TGCAGCGTTGACGCGAACAGGGCGGATGGCTACACCTTC.

The V gene is TRBV11-2, the J gene TRBJ1-2; the D is unclear. V shed 1 base and J shed 2 bases, with 5 bases lying between them. This CDR3 comprises 13 residues. Germline V gene sequence: CDR1 SGHAT, CDR2 FQNNGV. The CDR3 loop reads CASSLGENYGYTF. The CDR3 region has the DNA TGTGCCAGCAGCTTAGGGGAGAACTATGGCTACACCTTC.

J is TRBJ1-2 and V is TRBV19; D is perhaps TRBD1 (6 bases). The CDR3 has 14 amino acids. Germline loops: CDR1 LNHDA, CDR2 SQIVND (reference sequence). Written as DNA, the CDR3 is TGTTCCACCGGGGATGGACAGACAAACTATGGCTACACCTTC. Translating gives CSTGDGQTNYGYTF.

CDR3 coding DNA: TGTGCCACCACCAGGGGTAGCGGGAGCTCCTACAATGAGCAGTTCTTC. Protein sequence: CATTRGSGSSYNEQFF. This chain connects TRBV5-6 to TRBJ2-1, with TRBD2 identical over 9 bases. Germline CDR1 SGHDT, CDR2 YYEEEE. J was trimmed by 0 bases and V by 9 bases; bases with no gene match: 10. This CDR3 contains 16 residues.

The V gene is TRBV11-2, the J gene TRBJ2-7; 10 positions match TRBD1. Germline V gives CDR1 SGHAT, CDR2 FQNNGV. The CDR3 length is 16 residues. The trim removed 2 bases at V and 4 bases at J, leaving 8 bases unmatched. As DNA, the CDR3 is TGTGCCAGCAGCTTACTGACGGGACAGGGGCCATACGAGCAGTACTTC. Protein sequence: CASSLLTGQGPYEQYF.